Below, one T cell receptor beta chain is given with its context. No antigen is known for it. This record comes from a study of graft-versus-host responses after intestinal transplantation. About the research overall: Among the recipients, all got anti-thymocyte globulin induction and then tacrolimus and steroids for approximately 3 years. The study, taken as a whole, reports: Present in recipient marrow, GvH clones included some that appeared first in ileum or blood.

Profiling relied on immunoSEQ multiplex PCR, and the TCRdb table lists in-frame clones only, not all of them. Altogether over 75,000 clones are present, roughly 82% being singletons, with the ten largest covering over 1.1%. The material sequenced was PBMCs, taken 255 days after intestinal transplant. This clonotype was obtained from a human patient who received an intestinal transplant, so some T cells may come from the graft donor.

In nucleotides, the CDR3 is TGTGCCAGTAGTGGGACTAGCGGGGCCTCCTACAATGAGCAGTTCTTC. Translating gives CASSGTSGASYNEQFF. The chain carries TRBV19 and TRBJ2-1, with TRBD2 matching over 13 bases. The CDR3 runs to 16 residues. The junction had 1 base not matched to a gene; V was cut back by 5 bases and J by 0 bases. The germline gives CDR1 LNHDA, CDR2 SQIVND (reference sequence).